This T cell receptor (beta chain) was identified in a study of regulatory T cells in long-lasting Graves disease. CDR3 length: 16 amino acids. Germline loops: CDR1 MDHEN, CDR2 SYDVKM. V was clipped by 2 bases and J by 0 bases, with 14 bases between them. Arm-PCR with iRepertoire HTBI primers amplified the CDR3 regions for these TCR beta libraries. TCRdb called the multiplex PCR reads again in MiXCR, with one record for every CDR3 protein. This sample has around 400,000 distinct CDR3 sequences; 20% to 25% occur once, and the top ten carry around 30%. Specified time point: persistent/refractory GD, antithyroid drugs over 5 years with positive TRAb. Generation of the TCR library employed RNA extracted from PBMCs. The peripheral blood volume drawn was 7 to 10 milliliters, and it was collected into EDTA tubes. This clonotype was seen repeatedly, ten times or more.

The specimen comprised peripheral blood mononuclear cells (PBMCs), sampled when the disease was refractory, from a patient treated with antithyroid drugs. This clonotype originated in a middle-aged woman with Graves disease. The rearrangement uses TRBV28 and TRBJ2-7; D unresolved. Here the CDR3 reads CASSLDGSPISYEQYF. The DNA for the CDR3 is TGTGCCAGCAGTTTAGACGGGTCCCCGATCTCCTACGAGCAGTACTTC. Full variable domain (outside the CDR3, taken from reference TRBV28 and TRBJ2-7): DVKVTQSSRYLVKRTGEKVFLECVQDMDHENMFWYRQDPGLGLRLIYFSYDVKMKEKGDIPEGYSVSREKKERFSLILESASTNQTSMYLCASSLDGSPISYEQYFGPGTRLTVT.